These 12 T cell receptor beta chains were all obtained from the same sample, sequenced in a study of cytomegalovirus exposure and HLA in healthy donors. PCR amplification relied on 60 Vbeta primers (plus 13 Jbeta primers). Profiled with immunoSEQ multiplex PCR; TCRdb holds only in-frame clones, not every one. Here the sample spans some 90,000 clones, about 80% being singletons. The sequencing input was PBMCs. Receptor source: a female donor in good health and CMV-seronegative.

The CDR3 is CATMGQSNQPQHF. DNA for the CDR3: TGTGCCACCATGGGACAGAGCAATCAGCCCCAGCATTTT. The J gene is TRBJ1-5, the V gene TRBV2; 7 nucleotides align to TRBD1. The V gene end was trimmed by 10 bases and the J gene end by 1 base; junction bases not matched to a gene: 4. The germline gives CDR1 SNHLY, CDR2 FYNNEI. The CDR3 loop spans 13 amino acids.

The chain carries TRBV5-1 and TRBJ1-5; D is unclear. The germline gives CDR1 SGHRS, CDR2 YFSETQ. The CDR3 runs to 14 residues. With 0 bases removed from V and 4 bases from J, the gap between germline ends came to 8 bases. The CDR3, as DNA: TGCGCCAGCAGCTTGGATGTCGGGAATCAGCCCCAGCATTTT. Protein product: CASSLDVGNQPQHF.

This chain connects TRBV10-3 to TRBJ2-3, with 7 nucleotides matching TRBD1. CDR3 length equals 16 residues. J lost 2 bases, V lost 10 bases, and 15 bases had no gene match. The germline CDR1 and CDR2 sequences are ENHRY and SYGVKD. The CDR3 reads CATQKAGTAATDTQYF. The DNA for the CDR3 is TGTGCCACCCAAAAAGCCGGGACAGCGGCCACAGATACGCAGTATTTT.

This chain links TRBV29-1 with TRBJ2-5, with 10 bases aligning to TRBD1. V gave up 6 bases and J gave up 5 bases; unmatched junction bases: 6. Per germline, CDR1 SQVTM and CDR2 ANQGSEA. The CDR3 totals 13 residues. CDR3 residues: CSVAPDRGETQYF. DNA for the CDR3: TGCAGCGTCGCCCCGGACAGGGGGGAGACCCAGTACTTC.

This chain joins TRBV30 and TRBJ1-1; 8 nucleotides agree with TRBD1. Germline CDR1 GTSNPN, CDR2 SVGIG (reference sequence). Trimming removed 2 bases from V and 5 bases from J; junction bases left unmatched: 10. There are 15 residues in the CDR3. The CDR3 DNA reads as TGTGCCTGGAGTTCCTGGACAGGGACCCGAACTGAAGCTTTCTTT. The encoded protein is CAWSSWTGTRTEAFF. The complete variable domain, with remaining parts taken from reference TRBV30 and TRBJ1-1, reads SQTIHQWPATLVQPVGSPLSLECTVEGTSNPNLYWYRQAAGRGLQLLFYSVGIGQISSEVPQNLSASRPQDRQFILSSKKLLLSDSGFYLCAWSSWTGTRTEAFFGQGTRLTVV.

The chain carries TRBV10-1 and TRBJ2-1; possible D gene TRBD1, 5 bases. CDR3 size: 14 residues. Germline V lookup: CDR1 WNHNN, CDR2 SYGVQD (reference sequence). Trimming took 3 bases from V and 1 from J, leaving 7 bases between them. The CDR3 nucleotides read TGCGCCAGCAGTGAACAGGATTCCTACAATGAGCAGTTCTTC. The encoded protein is CASSEQDSYNEQFF.

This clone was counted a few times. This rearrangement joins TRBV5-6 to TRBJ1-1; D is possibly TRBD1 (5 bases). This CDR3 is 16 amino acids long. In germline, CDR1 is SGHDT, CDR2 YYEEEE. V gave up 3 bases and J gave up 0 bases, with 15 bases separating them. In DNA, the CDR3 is TGTGCCAGCAGCTGGAGTTCGGGGGGGTTGAACACTGAAGCTTTCTTT. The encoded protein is CASSWSSGGLNTEAFF. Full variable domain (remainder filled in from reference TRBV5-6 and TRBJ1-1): DAGVTQSPTHLIKTRGQQVTLRCSPKSGHDTVSWYQQALGQGPQFIFQYYEEEERQRGNFPDRFSGHQFPNYSSELNVNALLLGDSALYLCASSWSSGGLNTEAFFGQGTRLTVV.

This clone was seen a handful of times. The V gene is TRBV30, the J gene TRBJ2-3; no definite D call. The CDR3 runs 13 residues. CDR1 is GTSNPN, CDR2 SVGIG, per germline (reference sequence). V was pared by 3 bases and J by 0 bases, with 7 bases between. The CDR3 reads CAWSGSSTDTQYF. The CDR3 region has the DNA TGTGCCTGGAGCGGGTCTAGCACAGATACGCAGTATTTT.

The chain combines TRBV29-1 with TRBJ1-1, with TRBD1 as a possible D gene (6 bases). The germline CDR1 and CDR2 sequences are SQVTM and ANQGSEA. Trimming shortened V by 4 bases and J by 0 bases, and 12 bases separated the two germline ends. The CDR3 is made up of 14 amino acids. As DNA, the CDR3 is TGCAGCGTTGGGGGGCAGGGCATGAACACTGAAGCTTTCTTT. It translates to CSVGGQGMNTEAFF.

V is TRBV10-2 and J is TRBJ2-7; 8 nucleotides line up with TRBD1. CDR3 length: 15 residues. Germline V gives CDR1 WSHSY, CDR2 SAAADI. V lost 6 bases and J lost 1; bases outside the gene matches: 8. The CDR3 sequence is CASRLPGQASYEQYF. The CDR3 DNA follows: TGCGCCAGCAGGTTGCCGGGACAGGCTTCCTACGAGCAGTACTTC.

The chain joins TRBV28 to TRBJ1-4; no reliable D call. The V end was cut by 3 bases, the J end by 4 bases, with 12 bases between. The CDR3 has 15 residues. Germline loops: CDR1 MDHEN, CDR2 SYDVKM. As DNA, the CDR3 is TGTGCCAGCAGTTTCGTGGTGGAGGGTAATGAAAAACTGTTTTTT. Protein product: CASSFVVEGNEKLFF.

The DNA for the CDR3 is TGCGCCAGCAGAACTAACACAGATACGCAGTATTTT. As protein: CASRTNTDTQYF. The chain carries TRBV5-1 and TRBJ2-3; D gene unclear. Trimming left V 5 bases short and J 2 bases short, with 6 bases between. This CDR3 spans 12 amino acids. The V gene's germline CDR1 is SGHRS and CDR2 YFSETQ.